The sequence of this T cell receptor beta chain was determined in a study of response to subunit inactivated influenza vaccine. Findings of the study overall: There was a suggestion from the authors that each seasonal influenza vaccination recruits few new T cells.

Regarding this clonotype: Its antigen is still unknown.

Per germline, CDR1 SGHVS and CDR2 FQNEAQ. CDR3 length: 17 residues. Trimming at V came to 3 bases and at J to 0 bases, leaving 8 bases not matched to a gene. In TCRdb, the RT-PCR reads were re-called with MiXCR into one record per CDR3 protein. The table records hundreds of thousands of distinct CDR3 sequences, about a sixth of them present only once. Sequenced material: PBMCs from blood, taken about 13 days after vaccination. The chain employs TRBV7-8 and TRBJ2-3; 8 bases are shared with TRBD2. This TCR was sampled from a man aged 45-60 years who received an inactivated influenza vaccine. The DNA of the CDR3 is TGTGCCAGCAGCTTCCCTTCGGGAGGGCTAAGCACAGATACGCAGTATTTT. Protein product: CASSFPSGGLSTDTQYF. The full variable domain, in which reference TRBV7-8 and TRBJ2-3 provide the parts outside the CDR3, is GAGVSQSPRYKVAKRGQDVALRCDPISGHVSLFWYQQALGQGPEFLTYFQNEAQLDKSGLPSDRFFAERPEGSVSTLKIQRTQQEDSAVYLCASSFPSGGLSTDTQYFGPGTRLTVL.